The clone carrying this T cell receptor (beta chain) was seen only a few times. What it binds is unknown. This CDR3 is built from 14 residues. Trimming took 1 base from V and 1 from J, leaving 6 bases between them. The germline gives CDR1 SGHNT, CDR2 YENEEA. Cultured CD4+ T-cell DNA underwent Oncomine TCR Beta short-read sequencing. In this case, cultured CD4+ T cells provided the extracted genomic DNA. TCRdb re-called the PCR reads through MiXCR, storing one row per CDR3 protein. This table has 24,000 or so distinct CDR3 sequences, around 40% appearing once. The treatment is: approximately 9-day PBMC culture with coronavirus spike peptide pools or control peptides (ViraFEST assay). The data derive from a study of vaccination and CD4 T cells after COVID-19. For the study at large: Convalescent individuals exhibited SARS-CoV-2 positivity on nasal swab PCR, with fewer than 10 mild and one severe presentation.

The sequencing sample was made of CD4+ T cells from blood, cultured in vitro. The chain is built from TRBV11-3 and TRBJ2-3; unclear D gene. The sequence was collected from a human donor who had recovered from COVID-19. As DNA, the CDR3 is TGTGCCAGCAGCTTAGTGGGCGGCACAGATACGCAGTATTTT. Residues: CASSLVGGTDTQYF.